The 19 T cell receptor beta chains listed next were all sequenced from one sample in a study of blood T cell repertoires in COVID-19. TCRdb's copy holds only in-frame clones and misses some; the assay was immunoSEQ multiplex PCR. There are 230,000 or so clones in the sample; around 80% occur only once, and 15% to 20% lies in the top ten. What was sequenced was peripheral blood. The receptors come from a man younger than 45 with active or convalescent COVID-19.

V and J are TRBV5-1 and TRBJ1-3, with 8 bases lining up with TRBD1. Looked up from germline, CDR1 is SGHRS and CDR2 is YFSETQ. The V gene end was trimmed by 0 bases and the J gene end by 2 bases; junction bases not matched to a gene: 4. This CDR3 is built from 16 residues. The CDR3 here is CASSLAPGGPGNTIYF. The DNA of the CDR3 is TGCGCCAGCAGCTTGGCCCCAGGGGGCCCTGGAAACACCATATATTTT.

This clone was observed once. The chain employs TRBV5-4 and TRBJ2-5, with TRBD2 matching 12 bases. V shed 2 bases, J shed 2 bases, and the junction held 7 bases outside the gene matches. This CDR3 is built from 17 residues. CDR1 and CDR2 from the germline V gene are SGHNT and YYREEE (reference sequence). The chain's CDR3 is CASSLWTSGITQETQYF. As DNA, the CDR3 is TGTGCCAGCAGCTTATGGACTAGCGGGATCACTCAAGAGACCCAGTACTTC.

The rearrangement links TRBV21-1 to TRBJ2-1; the table's D call, TRBD2, was not checked against the DNA. TRBV21-1 is a known pseudogene. The CDR3 has 11 residues. The CDR3 sequence: CASSKRTSQFF. For the CDR3, the DNA is TGTGCCAGCAGCAAACGGACTAGTCAGTTCTTC.

The chain is built from TRBV20-1 and TRBJ2-1; D may be TRBD2 (5 bases). The CDR3 length is 11 residues. Looked up from germline, CDR1 is DFQATT and CDR2 is SNEGSKA (reference sequence). V was pared by 2 bases and J by 9 bases, with 8 bases between. The CDR3 DNA is TGCAGTGCTAGAAAAAGCGGTGAGCAGTTCTTC. Its translation is CSARKSGEQFF.

J is TRBJ2-7 and V is TRBV5-1, with no clear D. The CDR3 has 13 residues. The germline V gene encodes CDR1 SGHRS and CDR2 YFSETQ. The V and J ends lost 4 bases and 7 bases respectively, with 15 bases between them. The CDR3 region is CASSPNMFGEQYF. The CDR3 nucleotides read TGCGCCAGCAGCCCGAACATGTTCGGGGAGCAGTACTTC.

This chain connects TRBV6-1 to TRBJ2-1; no clear D. The V gene lost 3 bases and the J gene lost 3 bases, with 12 bases spanning the gap. Looked up from germline, CDR1 is MNHNS and CDR2 is SASEGT. This CDR3 region has 15 residues. CDR3 coding DNA: TGTGCCAGCAGTGAGGATCAGCGTCTCTACAATGAGCAGTTCTTC. This encodes CASSEDQRLYNEQFF.

The rearrangement links TRBV5-4 to TRBJ2-1; 7 bases are a match to TRBD2. This CDR3 contains 15 residues. Per germline, CDR1 SGHNT and CDR2 YYREEE (reference sequence). V lost 2 bases, J lost 2 bases, and 4 bases stayed unmatched. CDR3 DNA: TGTGCCAGCAGCTTATTTCTAGCGGCCTACAATGAGCAGTTCTTC. Translated: CASSLFLAAYNEQFF.

The rearrangement uses TRBV29-1 and TRBJ1-5; 10 positions agree with TRBD1. The CDR3 contains 13 residues. Germline CDR1 SQVTM, CDR2 ANQGSEA. Trimming at V came to 6 bases and at J to 4 bases, leaving 3 bases not matched to a gene. CDR3 DNA: TGCAGCGTGTGGGACAGGGGTAATCAGCCCCAGCATTTT. It encodes CSVWDRGNQPQHF.

The chain carries TRBV15 and TRBJ2-5; TRBD2 matches 8 bases. Germline assignment: CDR1 LNHNV and CDR2 YYDKDF (reference sequence). The CDR3 runs to 15 residues. V lost 0 bases, J lost 5 bases, and 5 bases stayed unmatched. CDR3 residues: CATSRDREREETQYF. CDR3 nucleotides: TGTGCCACCAGCAGAGACCGGGAGCGGGAGGAGACCCAGTACTTC.

The CDR3 loop reads CASSLTGSYNSPLHF. As DNA, the CDR3 is TGTGCCAGCAGCTTGACGGGCTCCTATAATTCACCCCTCCACTTT. The V call is TRBV11-2, the J call TRBJ1-6; no definite D call. The ends were cut back, 3 bases at V and 0 bases at J, with 6 bases in the middle. Germline V gene data show CDR1 as SGHAT and CDR2 as FQNNGV. This CDR3 has 15 amino acids.

The chain links TRBV2 to TRBJ1-6; 7 bases line up with TRBD1. J was trimmed by 9 bases and V by 6 bases; bases with no gene match: 5. CDR3 length: 13 residues. Germline CDR1 is SNHLY and CDR2 is FYNNEI. The DNA of the CDR3 is TGTGCCAGCAGCCTAGGGGGCAGTTCACCCCTCCACTTT. Protein: CASSLGGSSPLHF.

Only one count was recorded for this clone. V and J are TRBV5-1 and TRBJ1-2; 7 nucleotides align to TRBD1. V shed 0 bases and J 6 bases; nucleotides not matched to a gene: 14. The CDR3 consists of 17 residues. Looked up from germline, CDR1 is SGHRS and CDR2 is YFSETQ. The CDR3 sequence is CASSLADREVNLDGYTF. The CDR3 region has the DNA TGCGCCAGCAGCTTGGCCGACAGGGAGGTTAATCTGGATGGCTACACCTTC. Using reference TRBV5-1 and TRBJ1-2 for the parts outside the CDR3, the full variable domain is KAGVTQTPRYLIKTRGQQVTLSCSPISGHRSVSWYQQTPGQGLQFLFEYFSETQRNKGNFPGRFSGRQFSNSRSEMNVSTLELGDSALYLCASSLADREVNLDGYTFGSGTRLTVV.

The V call is TRBV28, the J call TRBJ1-1; D is undetermined. The CDR3 totals 11 residues. Germline values: CDR1 MDHEN, CDR2 SYDVKM. V was trimmed by 8 bases and J by 2 bases, leaving 6 bases between them. The CDR3, as DNA: TGTGCCAGCTTTCTCAACACTGAAGCTTTCTTT. This sequence encodes CASFLNTEAFF.

The gene calls are TRBV24-1 and TRBJ2-2; possibly TRBD1 for D (6 bases). V lost 3 bases to trimming and J lost 6 bases, with 16 bases between them. The germline V gene has CDR1 KGHDR and CDR2 SFDVKD. This CDR3 is built from 16 residues. In nucleotides, the CDR3 is TGTGCCACCAGTGATCCAGGACAAGGGGGTGCCGGGGAGCTGTTTTTT. The encoded protein is CATSDPGQGGAGELFF.

The chain recombines TRBV6-2 or TRBV6-3 with TRBJ1-2, with 7 bases aligning to TRBD1. Trimming cost V 5 bases and J 2 bases; bases outside gene matches: 2. The germline gives CDR1 MNHEY, CDR2 SVGEGT. The CDR3 totals 13 residues. This chain's CDR3 is CASSQGQNYGYTF. The CDR3 DNA sequence: TGTGCCAGCAGTCAGGGACAGAACTATGGCTACACCTTC.

The gene calls are TRBV2 and TRBJ1-1, with D perhaps matching TRBD1 (6 bases). CDR1 SNHLY and CDR2 FYNNEI come from the germline V gene. The CDR3 has 13 residues. V was clipped by 6 bases and J by 5 bases, with 13 bases between them. Here the CDR3 DNA reads TGTGCCAGCAGCTGGGGGCTTGGTACTGAAGCTTTCTTT. Protein: CASSWGLGTEAFF.

The J gene is TRBJ2-3, the V gene TRBV5-5; D might be TRBD2 (6 bases). Trimming cost V 4 bases and J 4 bases, with 16 bases left between them. CDR1 and CDR2 (germline): SGHKS, YYEKEE (reference sequence). CDR3 length: 15 amino acids. CDR3 coding DNA: TGTGCCAGCAGCCCTGGTTGGGGGGAGGCAGATACGCAGTATTTT. Translation: CASSPGWGEADTQYF. The variable domain in full, with the rest retrieved from reference TRBV5-5 and TRBJ2-3, is DAGVTQSPTHLIKTRGQQVTLRCSPISGHKSVSWYQQVLGQGPQFIFQYYEKEERGRGNFPDRFSARQFPNYSSELNVNALLLGDSALYLCASSPGWGEADTQYFGPGTRLTVL.

V gene TRBV30 combines with J gene TRBJ2-1, with TRBD2 matching over 13 bases. Germline trimming cut 3 bases from V and 7 bases from J; bases unmatched to any gene: 9. The CDR3 has 16 amino acids. CDR1 GTSNPN and CDR2 SVGIG come from the germline V gene (reference sequence). DNA of the CDR3: TGTGCCTGGAGACTAGCGGGAGGGCCTTCGGGGAATGAGCAGTTCTTC. It is translated as CAWRLAGGPSGNEQFF. The full variable domain, completed using reference TRBV30 and TRBJ2-1, is SQTIHQWPATLVQPVGSPLSLECTVEGTSNPNLYWYRQAAGRGLQLLFYSVGIGQISSEVPQNLSASRPQDRQFILSSKKLLLSDSGFYLCAWRLAGGPSGNEQFFGPGTRLTVL.

This clone came up once. The chain has TRBV15 and TRBJ1-1, with D maybe TRBD1 (6 bases). Looked up from germline, CDR1 is LNHNV and CDR2 is YYDKDF (reference sequence). CDR3 length: 17 residues. V was pared by 11 bases and J by 3 bases, with 28 bases between. The CDR3 DNA follows: TGTGCCGTCCACGGCCGGGGCATTCTACCAGGGGACACTGAAGCTTTCTTT. Its translation: CAVHGRGILPGDTEAFF.